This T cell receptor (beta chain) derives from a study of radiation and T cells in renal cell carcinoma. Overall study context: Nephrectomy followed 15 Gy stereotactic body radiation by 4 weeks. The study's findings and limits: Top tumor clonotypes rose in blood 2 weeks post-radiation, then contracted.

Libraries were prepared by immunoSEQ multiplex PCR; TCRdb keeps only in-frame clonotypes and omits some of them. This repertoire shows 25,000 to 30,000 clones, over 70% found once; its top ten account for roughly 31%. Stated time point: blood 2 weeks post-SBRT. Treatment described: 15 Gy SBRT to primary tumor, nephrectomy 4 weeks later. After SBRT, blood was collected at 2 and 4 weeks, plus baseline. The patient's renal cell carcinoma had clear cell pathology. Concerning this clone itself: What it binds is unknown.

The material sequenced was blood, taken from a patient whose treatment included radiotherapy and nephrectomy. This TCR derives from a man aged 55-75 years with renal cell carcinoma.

The CDR3: CASSYGTVDDYGYTF. DNA for the CDR3: TGCGCCAGCAGCTACGGGACAGTCGACGATTATGGCTACACCTTC. J is TRBJ1-2 and V is TRBV5-1, with 7 bases aligning to TRBD1. Germline CDR1 reads SGHRS; CDR2 reads YFSETQ. The ends lost 3 bases at V and 5 bases at J; junction bases unmatched: 10. The CDR3 extends over 15 amino acids.